This TCR beta chain emerged from a study of CD8 T cells in Susac syndrome. Study-level results: Acknowledgment was made by the study that its TCR sequencing and HLA analysis involved a relatively small number of individuals.

With random hexamers, reverse transcription was performed on about 0.5 to 1 ug of RNA. An immunoSEQ multiplex PCR generated amplified TCR beta CDR3 products spanning 54 Vbeta and 13 Jbeta. TCRdb re-derived calls from the immunoSEQ multiplex PCR reads in MiXCR, one entry per CDR3 protein. The sample consists of approximately 130,000 distinct CDR3 sequences, approximately 90% of them appearing once. Points on this clonotype: Its target is not known.

CDR3 length: 15 amino acids. V lost 0 bases, J lost 0 bases, and 7 bases lay in between. The germline CDR1 and CDR2 sequences are SGHDT and YYEEEE. The authors carried out high-throughput sequencing of TCR beta. They applied it to CD8+ and CD4+ T cells obtained from blood. The multiple sclerosis control group consisted of treatment-naive patients whose relapsing-remitting disease, which was either stable or active, fulfilled revised McDonald criteria. The source material was CD8+ T cells from PBMCs. The TCR was taken from a human donor with multiple sclerosis. The rearrangement uses TRBV5-6 and TRBJ2-1; D unclear. As DNA, the CDR3 is TGTGCCAGCAGCTTGGGGATAGGCTCCTACAATGAGCAGTTCTTC. Residues: CASSLGIGSYNEQFF.